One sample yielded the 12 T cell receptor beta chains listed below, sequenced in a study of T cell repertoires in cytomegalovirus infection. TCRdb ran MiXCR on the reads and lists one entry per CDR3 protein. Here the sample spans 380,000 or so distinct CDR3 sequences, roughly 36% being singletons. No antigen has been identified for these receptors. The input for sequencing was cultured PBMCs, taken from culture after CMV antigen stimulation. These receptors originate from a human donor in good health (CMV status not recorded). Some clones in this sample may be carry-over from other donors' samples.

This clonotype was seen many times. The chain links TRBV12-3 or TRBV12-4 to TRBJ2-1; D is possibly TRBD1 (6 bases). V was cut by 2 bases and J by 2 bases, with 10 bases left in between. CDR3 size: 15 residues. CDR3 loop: CASSLFAGAYNEQFF. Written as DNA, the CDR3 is TGTGCCAGCAGTTTATTCGCAGGGGCCTACAATGAGCAGTTCTTC.

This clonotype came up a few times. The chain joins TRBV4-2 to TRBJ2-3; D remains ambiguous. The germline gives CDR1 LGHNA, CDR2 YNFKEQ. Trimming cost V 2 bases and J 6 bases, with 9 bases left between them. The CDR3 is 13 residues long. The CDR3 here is CASSQSGWDTQYF. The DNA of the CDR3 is TGTGCCAGCAGCCAATCCGGCTGGGATACGCAGTATTTT.

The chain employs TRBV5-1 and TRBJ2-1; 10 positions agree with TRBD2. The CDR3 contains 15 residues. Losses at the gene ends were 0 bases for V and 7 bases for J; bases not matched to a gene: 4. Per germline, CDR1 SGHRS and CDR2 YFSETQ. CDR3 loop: CASSLESGRVNEQFF. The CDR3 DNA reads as TGCGCCAGCAGCTTGGAGAGCGGGAGGGTTAATGAGCAGTTCTTC. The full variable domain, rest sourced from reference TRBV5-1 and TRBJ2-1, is KAGVTQTPRYLIKTRGQQVTLSCSPISGHRSVSWYQQTPGQGLQFLFEYFSETQRNKGNFPGRFSGRQFSNSRSEMNVSTLELGDSALYLCASSLESGRVNEQFFGPGTRLTVL.

The chain's CDR3 is CASSPQGAGQGNEQFF. DNA for the CDR3: TGTGCCAGCAGTCCGCAAGGGGCGGGGCAGGGCAATGAGCAGTTCTTC. This chain uses TRBV28 with TRBJ2-1, with a tentative D call TRBD2 (6 bases). The germline CDR1 and CDR2 sequences are MDHEN and SYDVKM. This CDR3 comprises 16 residues. V was cut by 5 bases and J by 6 bases, with 20 bases left in between.

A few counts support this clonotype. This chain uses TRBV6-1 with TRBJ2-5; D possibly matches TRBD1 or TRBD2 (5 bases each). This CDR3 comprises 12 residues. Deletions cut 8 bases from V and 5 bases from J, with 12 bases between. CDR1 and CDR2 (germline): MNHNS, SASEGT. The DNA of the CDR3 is TGTGCCAGCGGGGGAATCGTTGAGACCCAGTACTTC. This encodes CASGGIVETQYF.

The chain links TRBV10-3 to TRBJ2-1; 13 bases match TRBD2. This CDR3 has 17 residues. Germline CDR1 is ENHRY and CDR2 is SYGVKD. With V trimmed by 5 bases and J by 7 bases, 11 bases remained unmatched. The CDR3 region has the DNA TGTGCCATCAGTTGGACTAGCGGGGGTTTCGGTCGTAATGAGCAGTTCTTC. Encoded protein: CAISWTSGGFGRNEQFF.

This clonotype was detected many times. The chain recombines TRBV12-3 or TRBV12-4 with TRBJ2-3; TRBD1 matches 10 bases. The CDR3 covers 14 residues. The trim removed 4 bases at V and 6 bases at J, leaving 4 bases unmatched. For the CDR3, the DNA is TGTGCCAGCAGTTCGGGGGGACAGGGGGATACGCAGTATTTT. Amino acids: CASSSGGQGDTQYF.

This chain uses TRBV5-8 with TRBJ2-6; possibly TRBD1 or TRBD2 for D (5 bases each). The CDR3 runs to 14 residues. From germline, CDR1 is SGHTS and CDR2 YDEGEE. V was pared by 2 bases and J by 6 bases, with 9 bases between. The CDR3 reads CASSLPGTANVLTF. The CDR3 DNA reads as TGTGCCAGCAGCTTACCAGGGACGGCCAACGTCCTGACTTTC.

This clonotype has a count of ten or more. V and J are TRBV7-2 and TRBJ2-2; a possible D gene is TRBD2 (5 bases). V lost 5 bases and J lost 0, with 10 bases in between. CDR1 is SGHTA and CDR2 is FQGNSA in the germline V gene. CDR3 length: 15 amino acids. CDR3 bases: TGTGCCAGCAGCCAGACACTAGCGAACACCGGGGAGCTGTTTTTT. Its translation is CASSQTLANTGELFF.

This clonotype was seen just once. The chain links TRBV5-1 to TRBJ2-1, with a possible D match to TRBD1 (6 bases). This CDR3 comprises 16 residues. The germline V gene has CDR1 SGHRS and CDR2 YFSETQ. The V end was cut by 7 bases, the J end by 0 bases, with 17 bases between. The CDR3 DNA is TGCGCCAGCGGACGACAGGCAGCTAGCTCCTACAATGAGCAGTTCTTC. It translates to CASGRQAASSYNEQFF.

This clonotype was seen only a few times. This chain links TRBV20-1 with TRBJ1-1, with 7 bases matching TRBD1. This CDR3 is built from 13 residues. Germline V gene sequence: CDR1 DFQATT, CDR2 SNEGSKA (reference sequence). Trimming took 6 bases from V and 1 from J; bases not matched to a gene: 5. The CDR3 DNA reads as TGCAGTGCGCCGACAGGGTCGAACACTGAAGCTTTCTTT. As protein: CSAPTGSNTEAFF.

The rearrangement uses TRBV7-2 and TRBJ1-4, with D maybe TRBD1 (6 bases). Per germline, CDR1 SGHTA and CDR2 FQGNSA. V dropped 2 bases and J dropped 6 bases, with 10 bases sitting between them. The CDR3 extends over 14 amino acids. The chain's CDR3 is CASSLYAGDEKLFF. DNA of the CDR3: TGTGCCAGCAGCTTATATGCAGGGGATGAAAAACTGTTTTTT.